The text below deals with one T cell receptor beta chain. Its antigen is as yet unknown. Though probably carrying unrecorded immune exposures, donors were nominally healthy at sampling. The sample belongs to a study of cytomegalovirus exposure and HLA in healthy donors. Turning to the study itself: Earlier, 150 million to 200 million T cells were analyzed, and 90 million to 120 million unique TCR beta sequences were found among them. Unique TCRs from HLA-typed donors, some 85 million of them, were held in an early data release. Findings and limits, study-wide: Among TCR beta chains of equal frequency, HLA-associated ones were more clonally expanded in a later analysis.

The germline V gene has CDR1 SGHRS and CDR2 YFSETQ. V was clipped by 4 bases and J by 1 base; unmatched bases: 7. This CDR3 has 15 amino acids. Researchers ran the PCR with 60 Vbeta and 13 Jbeta primers. Clones were sequenced by immunoSEQ multiplex PCR, and TCRdb holds only the in-frame ones, with some missing. The data hold approximately 160,000 clones, with roughly 80% observed a single time. The clonotype originates from a girl aged 2 to 10 in good health and CMV-seropositive. The chain recombines TRBV5-1 with TRBJ1-1; 7 nucleotides align to TRBD1. The source material was PBMCs. The CDR3, as DNA: TGCGCCAGCAGCACCTCGACAGGGCAGAACACTGAAGCTTTCTTT. It is translated as CASSTSTGQNTEAFF. Drawing the rest from reference TRBV5-1 and TRBJ1-1, the complete variable domain is KAGVTQTPRYLIKTRGQQVTLSCSPISGHRSVSWYQQTPGQGLQFLFEYFSETQRNKGNFPGRFSGRQFSNSRSEMNVSTLELGDSALYLCASSTSTGQNTEAFFGQGTRLTVV.